This T cell receptor (beta chain) was documented in a study of shared clonotypes between healthy human individuals. General study results and limits: Of the naive CD4 clonotypes, roughly 5.5% were shared across several donors. Limitation of the genetic and exposure-history diversity represented came from the few donors. Non-shared clonotypes were found to have lower generation probabilities than the clonotypes that were shared by all four of the sorted-subset donors.

TCRdb keeps only in-frame clones here, not all; method: immunoSEQ multiplex PCR. The sample has around 510,000 clones, about 96% seen once. The sample holds one count of this clone. Its target is unknown. The V segment lost 4 bases and the J segment 3 bases; nucleotides outside the gene matches: 14. The CDR3 sequence is 17 residues long. Germline CDR1 and CDR2: MGHRA and YSYEKL. The material sequenced was naive CD4+ T cells sorted from blood. The subset here: CD45RA+ positively selected. The V call is TRBV4-1, the J call TRBJ2-5; 7 nucleotides align to TRBD2. The TCR sequence derives from a woman in her thirties in good health. CDR3 protein: CASSLRPGLPTKETQYF. The CDR3 region has the DNA TGCGCCAGCAGCCTAAGGCCGGGACTACCAACCAAAGAGACCCAGTACTTC.